Below, 9 T cell receptor beta chains from the same sample are listed, as sequenced in a study of Graves' ophthalmopathy and Graves' hyperthyroidism (dated by TCRdb to about 2018). This sample was sequenced with an Illumina HiSeq 2000. TCR beta CDR3 regions were amplified from RNA transcripts for repertoire sequencing. A first-round RT-PCR used HTBI primers with the Qiagen OneStep RT-PCR kit, followed by a second-round multiplex PCR, size selection and purification. The public reads were reanalyzed by TCRdb: fastp trimming at Q25, MiXCR alignment, in-frame beta chains only. Identical CDR3 proteins give one entry, which carries the most common genes and DNA. In this sample the table shows 200,000 to 250,000 distinct CDR3 sequences, 25% to 30% of which occur a single time. About 9.1% of the sample rests with the top ten. The sample comprised peripheral blood. These receptors all come from a man aged 45-65 years with Graves' ophthalmopathy. Donor details come from another sample of the same person, matched by shared clones.

The J gene is TRBJ2-5, the V gene TRBV12-3 or TRBV12-4, with D perhaps TRBD1 (7 bases). Trimming cost V 4 bases and J 4 bases, with 19 bases left between them. CDR3 length: 16 amino acids. DNA for the CDR3: TGTGCCAGCAGTTCCTCGACAGGGAGGTTGGGAGAGACCCAGTACTTC. Its protein product is CASSSSTGRLGETQYF.

The chain carries TRBV27 and TRBJ1-1, with a possible D match to TRBD1 (6 bases). Per germline, CDR1 MNHEY and CDR2 SMNVEV (reference sequence). There are 14 residues in the CDR3. Trimming stripped 3 bases from V and 1 base from J, with 9 bases between. The CDR3 nucleotides read TGTGCCAGCAGTTTCGTGGGACAGAACACTGAAGCTTTCTTT. Translation: CASSFVGQNTEAFF.

The chain has TRBV5-1 and TRBJ1-2, with TRBD1 matching 9 bases. Germline-derived CDR1 and CDR2 are SGHRS and YFSETQ. The CDR3 spans 14 residues. Germline trimming cut 4 bases from V and 3 bases from J; bases unmatched to any gene: 4. The CDR3 region has the DNA TGCGCCAGCAGCCCCCGGACAGGGGACTATGGCTACACCTTC. Its translation: CASSPRTGDYGYTF.

Only a few counts were recorded for this clonotype. The V and J genes are TRBV7-2 and TRBJ1-1; TRBD1 agrees at 7 bases. V shed 4 bases and J 2 bases; nucleotides not matched to a gene: 4. CDR1 and CDR2 (germline): SGHTA, FQGNSA. This CDR3 region has 14 residues. The CDR3 DNA sequence: TGTGCCAGCAGCTCTGACAGGGCTAACACTGAAGCTTTCTTT. It encodes CASSSDRANTEAFF.

The V gene is TRBV29-1, the J gene TRBJ2-7; either TRBD1 or TRBD2 may fit D (5 bases each). This CDR3 spans 13 amino acids. Germline V lookup: CDR1 SQVTM, CDR2 ANQGSEA. The germline V and J ends were trimmed by 4 bases and 2 bases, with 12 bases remaining between them. The CDR3 protein is CSVVKGPPYEQYF. The CDR3 DNA reads TGCAGCGTTGTAAAGGGACCCCCCTACGAGCAGTACTTC.

In its sample, this clonotype was seen many times. V usage is TRBV24-1 and J usage is TRBJ2-5; unclear D gene. Germline-derived CDR1 and CDR2 are KGHDR and SFDVKD. Trimming stripped 4 bases from V and 5 bases from J, with 19 bases between. This CDR3 has 16 amino acids. CDR3 amino acids: CATSDQNKNLGETQYF. CDR3 DNA: TGTGCCACCAGTGACCAAAACAAGAACCTCGGTGAGACCCAGTACTTC.

This clonotype was counted many times. The chain combines TRBV12-3 or TRBV12-4 with TRBJ2-5, with a tentative D call TRBD2 (5 bases). The CDR3 runs to 15 residues. Trimming left V 0 bases short and J 4 bases short, with 12 bases between. The CDR3, as DNA: TGTGCCAGCAGTTTAGCCGCGGCGGGCGGAGAGACCCAGTACTTC. Encoded protein: CASSLAAAGGETQYF.

This clonotype was detected ten times or more. V usage is TRBV7-2 and J usage is TRBJ2-4; 9 nucleotides agree with TRBD2. The CDR3 totals 17 residues. The germline V gene has CDR1 SGHTA and CDR2 FQGNSA. The V and J ends lost 0 bases and 4 bases, in that order; junction bases with no gene match: 7. CDR3: CASSLAMSSGTKNIQYF. DNA of the CDR3: TGTGCCAGCAGCTTAGCGATGTCTAGCGGGACAAAAAACATTCAGTACTTC.

The chain joins TRBV18 to TRBJ1-2, with 8 bases lining up with TRBD1. V dropped 5 bases and J dropped 8; count of bases not matched to a gene: 4. Germline-derived CDR1 and CDR2 are KGHSH and LQKENI. This CDR3 has 12 amino acids. CDR3 in amino acids: CASSTGQGGYTF. Written as DNA, the CDR3 is TGTGCCAGCTCAACAGGACAGGGCGGCTACACCTTC.